This note documents a single TCR beta chain sequence. The V end lost 2 bases, the J end lost 5 bases, and 13 bases lay between the germline ends. The germline V gene has CDR1 WNHNN and CDR2 SYGVQD (reference sequence). The CDR3 extends over 14 amino acids. This sample was included in a study of control samples from healthy donors and cancer patients. Here immunoSEQ multiplex PCR was the method, and the copy in TCRdb shows in-frame clones only, minus some. The sample yields 80,000 or so clones, 94% seen once. This chain connects TRBV10-1 to TRBJ2-7; D unresolved. The sequenced sample consisted of blood. This TCR was recovered from a woman in her forties in good health. In nucleotides, the CDR3 is TGCGCCAGCAGTGAGGAGATCTCTGAGGACGAGCAGTACTTC. Translated, it gives CASSEEISEDEQYF.